This T cell receptor (beta chain) was sequenced for a study of T cells of healthy individuals. This clonotype was found many times. TCRdb re-derived calls from the 5' RACE reads in MiXCR, one entry per CDR3 protein. The sample records approximately 50,000 distinct CDR3 sequences, approximately 15% being singletons. Germline V gene data show CDR1 as DFQATT and CDR2 as SNEGSKA (reference sequence). CDR3 size: 11 residues. The chain joins TRBV20-1 to TRBJ1-2, with D possibly TRBD1 on 5 matching bases. This TCR derives from a human donor in good health. The CDR3 loop reads CSMTDDYGYTF. Written as DNA, the CDR3 is TGCAGCATGACAGACGACTATGGCTACACCTTC.